This T cell receptor (beta chain) was documented in a study of cytomegalovirus exposure and HLA in healthy donors (dated by TCRdb to the late 2010s). Background on the whole study: In an earlier analysis of around 540 of the donors, 250 to 350 Gb of sequence data and approximately 100 million unique TCR beta sequences from 180 million or so T cells were reported. The genetic ancestry cluster associated with self-reported Caucasian donors included 81% of the approximately 430 genotyped donors. The number of typed donors differed by locus: about 620-640 for A, B, C, DRB1 and DQB1; some 500 for DQA1; 606 for DPA1; and about 450 for DPB1. Among approximately 370 genotyped donors of the cohort, an average of roughly 230,000 unique TCR beta nucleotide sequences was sequenced per donor, of which roughly 17% were non-productive. HLA typing covered class I and class II loci at four-digit resolution. An early release covering roughly 600 HLA-typed donors comprised roughly 300 gigabases of sequencing data and tens of millions of unique TCR sequences. Genome-wide SNP genotypes for about 60% of the roughly 700 donors were used in a later genetic analysis, which treated that subset as a discovery cohort. The T cell repertoires of 670 or so subjects were profiled by immunosequencing and related to cytomegalovirus serostatus. Several DR-DQ haplotypes were treated as single units for association and clustering because of strong linkage in the cohort. A later analysis re-analyzed previously published TCR beta repertoires from approximately 700 donors and added high-resolution HLA genotyping to study TCR occurrence patterns. In addition to the first cohort of 666 subjects, a separate validation cohort of under 150 different subjects was used. The study aimed to test whether cataloging public T cell receptors could reveal signatures of past pathogen exposure. High-throughput TCR immunosequencing, statistical association of individual TCRs with disease status, and machine learning were combined to predict cytomegalovirus infection status. Donor age, sex, ethnicity and CMV serostatus were compiled together with the repertoire data. Rather than drawing on any new phenotypic data, the later analysis identified candidate immune exposures from TCR beta sequences and the way those sequences occurred across donors. All discovery cohort repertoires had been generated using a single sequencing platform. To decide whether each TCR beta V gene segment behaved as functional or pseudogenic, an earlier analysis of approximately 590 of the donors relied on high-throughput TCR beta sequencing.

V and J lose 2 bases and 2 bases, and a span of 16 bases separates them. Reading from cysteine to phenylalanine, the CDR3 counts 16 amino acids. Just the 48-base CDR3 DNA is kept, in frame starting at base 1. Reading the germline V gene (reference sequence) gives CDR1 GTSNPN and CDR2 SVGIG. The library came from the immunoSEQ multiplex PCR assay. The multiplex PCR relied on a mix of 60 forward primers for TCR Vbeta segments and 13 reverse primers for TCR Jbeta segments. Amplification of the CDR3 region of rearranged TCR beta genes was performed with a multiplex PCR assay on genomic DNA. Amplified TCR beta libraries were sequenced as 87-base-pair reads on the Illumina HiSeq System. The authors' pipeline ran thus. A later analysis tallied approximately 87 million unique TCR beta chains across the 666 repertoires, and approximately 12 million of those chains were shared by two or more donors. To remove PCR and sequencing errors, raw reads were error-corrected and collapsed into unique sequences using a nearest-neighbor algorithm that merged closely related sequences. Alignment of CDR3 sequences to IMGT reference sequences was used to assign V, D and J gene segments. For a sequence to be retained, a match of at least six nucleotides to both a V gene segment and a J gene segment was required. A rearrangement counted as productive if the CDR3 had no stop codons and remained in frame with V and J, and every other rearrangement counted as non-productive. Following IMGT convention, CDR3 was defined as the stretch from the second conserved V-encoded cysteine up to the conserved J-encoded phenylalanine. The earlier analysis of around 640 of the donors excluded sequences that lacked an unambiguous match to a single V gene segment. An earlier analysis of a few hundred of the donors classified V segments as functional when productive rearrangements were above 56.7% and as segregating when the standard deviation between donors was above 5%. To diagnose cytomegalovirus status from the catalog of TCR beta chain sequences, a statistical classification framework was built. A later analysis assigned V and J genes by comparing TCR nucleotide sequences with IMGT/GENE-DB human TR gene sequences. In a later analysis, CDR3 sequences and most-parsimonious VDJ recombination scenarios were assigned using the TCRdist pipeline. In a later analysis, each TCR beta chain was defined by its CDR3 amino acid sequence together with its V-gene family, and reads lacking a unique V-gene family were excluded. A later analysis removed 500 to 600 highly shared, low-generation-probability nucleotide sequences to deal with suspected cross-contamination and a sequencing artifact. In a later analysis, a clonal expansion index was calculated for each public chain from normalized within-repertoire ranks of inferred template counts. Generation probabilities in a later analysis came from a VDJ recombination model fitted to out-of-frame rearrangements, and those results were checked against IGoR. In a later analysis, hypergeometric tests were used to score TCR-TCR, TCR-HLA and TCR-CMV co-occurrence, with a repertoire-size bias correction applied to TCR pairs. To estimate false discovery rates, a later analysis permuted the HLA or CMV assignments 20 times. In a later analysis, co-occurring TCRs were grouped with DBSCAN, and TCRdist sequence similarity was added when clustering was performed within HLA-allele-positive subsets. Co-occurrence clustering excluded repertoires with fewer than 30,000 or more than 120,000 public chains, plus five with anomalous nucleotide sharing. TCRdb took this table from immuneACCESS and kept in-frame rearrangements with V and J called. Such tables lack part of the clones; where checked against another copy, unresolved V genes explain under half of the gap, and the rest is unexplained. The V and J calls and clone size are taken from that table; D and trimming were inferred from the DNA. The sample table shows about 160,000 clones, and around 80% are seen once. The ten largest clones add up to about 1.6% of the sample.

The investigation overall reported the following: Broadly in line with IMGT annotations, most TCR beta V segments showed up in productive rearrangements about 87% or about 30% of the time in an earlier analysis of several hundred of the donors. According to a later analysis, TCR association rates differed among HLA loci, with DRB1 alleles showing the most associated TCRs and HLA-C alleles showing the fewest. A later analysis associated 15,000 or so TCR beta sequences with specific HLA alleles at a false discovery rate of 0.05. A later analysis reported that several top co-occurrence clusters appeared linked to parvovirus B19, influenza, CMV and Epstein-Barr virus. The cohort was sequenced for TCR beta chains only, and without alpha or paired-chain data the features that could be detected were limited. Because some donors lacked HLA typing at each locus, the association tests relied only on the typed subset. Strong co-occurrence of HLA alleles, especially DR and DQ, made assigning TCR associations to individual alleles difficult. In a later analysis, HLA-associated TCR beta chains were found to be more clonally expanded and to have lower generation probabilities than equally common non-associated chains. The classifier was reported to diagnose cytomegalovirus status with high specificity and sensitivity in both the original cohort and the validation cohort. Linkage disequilibrium might explain the correlated functional status among segregating V segments, but an unknown experimental factor could not be ruled out. In a later genetic analysis, a missense DCLRE1C variant was associated with V-gene and J-gene trimming of TCR beta chains, and the association was replicated in an independent cohort. The authors suggested that the approach could potentially be extended to other disease states and immunological phenotypes. Immune exposure information for the cohort was limited to CMV serostatus. Presence/absence analyses assumed roughly uniform sequencing depth across donors, an assumption that may not hold. Because counts were too low, about 17 rarely observed V segments, including chromosome 9 orphons, were excluded from the earlier analysis of 587 of the donors. In vitro tests confirmed that a few of the cytomegalovirus-associated TCR beta chains recognize cytomegalovirus antigens. Across donors, most TCR sequences were observed very rarely, whereas some public TCRs were present in many individuals. A cluster of highly shared sequence variants was judged likely to be a technical artifact of the sequencing pipeline. According to a later analysis, most CMV-associated TCR beta chains appeared to be HLA-restricted, and the HLA associations seemed to be driven largely by CMV exposure. The 87-base-pair reads could not distinguish some IMGT-functional V segments, including TRBV6-2 and TRBV6-3, so those segments were excluded. In a later genetic analysis, fewer N-insertions in productive TCRs were reported among donors in an Asian-associated ancestry cluster than the approximately 670-donor mean. A further reported finding was that TCR beta sequences accurately predicted the HLA-A and HLA-B alleles for most subjects in the first cohort. In the study, some 160 TCR beta chains were listed as associated with cytomegalovirus.

The cohort consisted of 600 to 750 healthy bone marrow donors. At the time of sampling, all cohort members were nominally healthy, though unrecorded immune exposures were likely present. The donor was CMV seropositive and was included in the group of 250 to 300 seropositive cohort members. Every donor gave a peripheral blood sample, and the peripheral blood mononuclear cells from that sample were used for TCR beta sequencing. The Qiagen DNeasy Blood Extraction Kit was used to extract genomic DNA from the blood cell samples. Note on this clone: Its antigen remains undetermined. Base qualities are not provided; no much larger clone lies one nucleotide away.

What was sequenced was PBMCs. Rearrangement joined TRBV30 to TRBJ1-5, with the D gene not confidently named. The TCR comes from a girl aged 5 to 17 in good health and CMV-seropositive. The nucleotides are TGTGCCTGGAGTCGTGAGGGCGTTTGGGGCAATCAGCCCCAGCATTTT. Translated, this gives CAWSREGVWGNQPQHF.